This is a list of T cell receptor beta chains from one sample in a study of T cells in Graves' hyperthyroidism and ophthalmopathy. TCRdb re-derived calls from the multiplex PCR reads in MiXCR, one entry per CDR3 protein. The sample includes more than 150,000 distinct CDR3 sequences, 17% of them seen just once. The sequenced sample was blood. These receptors all come from a woman between 50 and 59 years old with Graves' hyperthyroidism. Both conserved end residues are part of each CDR3. D genes are given only for firm matches. Size tells how often a clone was seen (once, few, many) or the class of an expanded clone, and some rows leave it out.

d_gene | j_gene | abundance | v_gene | CDR3aa | CDR3nt
TRBD1 | TRBJ2-7 | many | TRBV27 | CASSWDRRAYEQYF | TGTGCCAGCAGCTGGGACAGGCGGGCCTACGAGCAGTACTTC
TRBD2 | TRBJ2-1 | many | TRBV7-9 | CASTLLGLAGNNEQFF | TGTGCCAGCACCCTTCTGGGACTAGCGGGGAACAATGAGCAGTTCTTC
NA | TRBJ2-7 | many | TRBV3-2 | CASSQSACEQYF | TGTGCCAGCAGCCAGTCAGCGTGCGAGCAGTACTTC
TRBD1 | TRBJ1-4 | NA | TRBV10-1 | CASRQQGAEEKLFF | TGCGCCAGCAGACAACAGGGGGCAGAAGAAAAACTGTTTTTT
NA | TRBJ2-2 | many | TRBV2 | CASTETGELFF | TGTGCCAGCACGGAAACAGGGGAGCTGTTTTTT
TRBD1 | TRBJ1-1 | many | TRBV19 | CASSLIQGALLLNTEAFF | TGTGCCAGTAGCCTTATACAGGGGGCCCTTTTATTGAACACTGAAGCTTTCTTT
NA | TRBJ1-1 | many | TRBV27 | CASKSGFPMNESPEAFF | TGTGCCAGCAAATCAGGGTTCCCCATGAATGAGTCCCCTGAAGCTTTCTTT
NA | TRBJ2-1 | many | TRBV11-3 | CASSSRDLGSYNEQFF | TGTGCCAGCAGCTCCAGGGATCTTGGCTCCTACAATGAGCAGTTCTTC
NA | TRBJ1-1 | many | TRBV9 | CASSPRVKDTEAFF | TGTGCCAGCAGCCCGAGGGTGAAAGACACTGAAGCTTTCTTT
NA | TRBJ2-3 | many | TRBV5-1 | CASSFRSQGLGTDTQYF | TGCGCCAGCAGCTTCCGATCACAGGGTTTAGGCACAGATACGCAGTATTTT
TRBD1 | TRBJ1-5 | many | TRBV28 | CASITTGGLDQPQHF | TGTGCCAGCATCACGACAGGGGGCCTGGATCAGCCCCAGCATTTT
NA | TRBJ2-7 | few | TRBV2 | CASSDPDEQYF | TGTGCCAGCAGTGACCCGGACGAGCAGTACTTC
NA | TRBJ2-7 | many | TRBV11-2 | CASGAYEQYF | TGTGCCAGCGGAGCTTACGAGCAGTACTTC
NA | TRBJ2-7 | many | TRBV20-1 | CSANPRGVTYEQYF | TGCAGTGCCAACCCGCGAGGGGTTACGTACGAGCAGTACTTC
NA | TRBJ1-1 | many | TRBV2 | CASSDVRGRTEAFF | TGTGCCAGCAGTGATGTGCGGGGACGGACTGAAGCTTTCTTT
NA | TRBJ2-2 | NA | TRBV5-6 | CASSRTGTHEEVNTGELFF | TGTGCCAGCAGCAGAACCGGGACACACGAAGAGGTGAACACCGGGGAGCTGTTTTTT
NA | TRBJ2-7 | NA | TRBV3-2 | CASSQEEGDGAYEQYF | TGTGCCAGCAGCCAAGAAGAGGGGGACGGAGCCTACGAGCAGTACTTC
TRBD2 | TRBJ2-2 | few | TRBV4-3 | CASSQEIPGLAETGELFF | TGCGCCAGCAGCCAAGAGATACCGGGACTAGCGGAGACCGGGGAGCTGTTTTTT
NA | TRBJ1-3 | many | TRBV7-9 | CASSPGHSGNTIYF | TGTGCCAGCAGCCCTGGACACTCTGGAAACACCATATATTTT
NA | TRBJ2-2 | many | TRBV19 | CASSMGPGNTGELFF | TGTGCCAGTAGTATGGGGCCCGGGAACACCGGGGAGCTGTTTTTT
NA | TRBJ1-2 | many | TRBV12-3/TRBV12-4 | CASSLGQTSGYGYTF | TGTGCCAGCAGTTTAGGACAGACAAGCGGCTATGGCTACACCTTC
NA | TRBJ1-4 | NA | TRBV5-1 | CASSLTGITNEKLFF | TGCGCCAGCAGCTTGACAGGGATCACTAATGAAAAACTGTTTTTT
NA | TRBJ1-2 | many | TRBV27 | CASSTAGAGYGYTF | TGTGCCAGCAGTACTGCCGGGGCTGGCTATGGCTACACCTTC
TRBD2 | TRBJ2-3 | many | TRBV12-3/TRBV12-4 | CASSYSGGRADTQYF | TGTGCCAGCAGTTACAGCGGGGGGCGGGCAGATACGCAGTATTTT
TRBD2 | TRBJ2-1 | many | TRBV7-6 | CASSLRTSGGAGSYNEQFF | TGTGCCAGCAGCTTAAGGACTAGCGGGGGGGCCGGCTCCTACAATGAGCAGTTCTTC
NA | TRBJ1-1 | many | TRBV29-1 | CSVEGLTRTEAFF | TGCAGCGTTGAGGGACTTACTCGCACTGAAGCTTTCTTT
TRBD1 | TRBJ1-2 | many | TRBV11-2 | CASSYTGGDYGYTF | TGTGCCAGCAGCTATACAGGGGGGGACTATGGCTACACCTTC
NA | TRBJ1-1 | many | TRBV5-1 | CASSAVLNTEAFF | TGCGCCAGCAGCGCCGTGCTGAACACTGAAGCTTTCTTT
TRBD2 | TRBJ2-1 | many | TRBV29-1 | CSVELAGGPYNEQFF | TGCAGCGTTGAATTGGCGGGGGGGCCATACAATGAGCAGTTCTTC
TRBD2 | TRBJ2-1 | many | TRBV2 | CASSSSGGAFEQFF | TGTGCCAGCAGTTCTAGCGGGGGGGCCTTTGAGCAGTTCTTC
TRBD1 | TRBJ1-1 | many | TRBV12-3/TRBV12-4 | CASRPRQGLAAFF | TGTGCCAGCAGGCCCAGACAGGGGCTTGCAGCTTTCTTT
NA | TRBJ2-7 | many | TRBV3-1 | CASSQEGTSYEQYF | TGTGCCAGCAGCCAAGAAGGGACCTCCTACGAGCAGTACTTC
TRBD1 | TRBJ2-7 | many | TRBV5-6 | CASSLVGTGPYEQYF | TGTGCCAGCAGCTTGGTTGGGACAGGGCCCTACGAGCAGTACTTC
NA | TRBJ1-6 | many | TRBV5-1 | CASSLRTDGSPLHF | TGCGCCAGCAGCTTGAGGACCGATGGTTCACCCCTCCACTTT
NA | TRBJ2-7 | many | TRBV2 | CASSDLYGGRHEQYF | TGTGCCAGCAGTGACCTATACGGGGGGCGCCACGAGCAGTACTTC
NA | TRBJ1-2 | few | TRBV29-1 | CSVLEGEGGRVGYTF | TGCAGCGTTTTGGAGGGGGAGGGGGGGAGGGTCGGCTACACCTTC
NA | TRBJ2-3 | many | TRBV7-9 | CASSSQDLNTDTQYF | TGTGCCAGCAGCTCGCAGGACTTAAACACAGATACGCAGTATTTT
NA | TRBJ2-7 | NA | TRBV28 | CASSQSQTRKLYEQYF | TGTGCCAGCAGTCAAAGCCAAACCAGGAAGTTGTACGAGCAGTACTTC
TRBD1 | TRBJ2-2 | many | TRBV7-3 | CASSSETGRAGELFF | TGTGCCAGCAGCTCAGAGACAGGGCGGGCCGGGGAGCTGTTTTTT
NA | TRBJ2-1 | once | TRBV28 | CASSPPPASVQFF | TGTGCCAGCAGCCCGCCGCCGGCTAGCGTGCAGTTCTTC
NA | TRBJ1-1 | many | TRBV6-4 | CATEQARDTEAFF | TGTGCCACCGAACAGGCGCGGGACACTGAAGCTTTCTTT
NA | TRBJ2-2 | many | TRBV3-1 | CASSAPGTGDGELFF | TGTGCCAGCAGCGCGCCCGGGACCGGGGACGGGGAGCTGTTTTTT
NA | TRBJ1-6 | many | TRBV6-1 | CASSSPGGVSSYNSPLHF | TGTGCCAGCAGTTCCCCCGGGGGGGTCAGCTCCTATAATTCACCCCTCCACTTT
TRBD1 | TRBJ2-7 | many | TRBV6-2/TRBV6-3 | CASSIDRVYEQYF | TGTGCCAGCAGCATCGACAGGGTCTACGAGCAGTACTTC
NA | TRBJ2-3 | NA | TRBV6-2/TRBV6-3 | CASSYEASHSTDTQYF | TGTGCCAGCAGTTATGAAGCGTCCCATTCCACAGATACGCAGTATTTT
NA | TRBJ1-5 | NA | TRBV28 | CASSSLPRNQPQHF | TGTGCCAGCAGTTCCCTCCCCCGCAATCAGCCCCAGCATTTT
NA | TRBJ2-2 | many | TRBV27 | CASSALGVALPGELFF | TGTGCCAGCAGTGCCCTCGGGGTAGCTCTCCCCGGGGAGCTGTTTTTT
NA | TRBJ2-4 | many | TRBV29-1 | CSVRSDSNIQYF | TGCAGCGTCCGATCGGACAGCAACATTCAGTACTTC
NA | TRBJ2-1 | many | TRBV12-3/TRBV12-4 | CASMGMGGPSHEQFF | TGTGCCAGCATGGGGATGGGGGGGCCCTCGCATGAGCAGTTCTTC
NA | TRBJ2-2 | many | TRBV7-9 | CASSLAFGFRELFF | TGTGCCAGCAGCTTAGCCTTTGGCTTCCGGGAGCTGTTTTTT